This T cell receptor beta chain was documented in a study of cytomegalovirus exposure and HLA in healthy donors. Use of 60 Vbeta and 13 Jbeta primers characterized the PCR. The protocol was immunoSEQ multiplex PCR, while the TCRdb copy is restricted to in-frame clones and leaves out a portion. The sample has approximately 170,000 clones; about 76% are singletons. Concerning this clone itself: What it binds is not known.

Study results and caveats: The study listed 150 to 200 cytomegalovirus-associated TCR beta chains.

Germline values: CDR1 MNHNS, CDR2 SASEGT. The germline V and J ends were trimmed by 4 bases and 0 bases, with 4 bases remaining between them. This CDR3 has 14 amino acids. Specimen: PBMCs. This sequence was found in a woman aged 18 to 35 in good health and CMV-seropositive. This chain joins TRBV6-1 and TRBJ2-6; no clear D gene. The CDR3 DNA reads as TGTGCCAGCAGTGGGAGCTCTGGGGCCAACGTCCTGACTTTC. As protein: CASSGSSGANVLTF.